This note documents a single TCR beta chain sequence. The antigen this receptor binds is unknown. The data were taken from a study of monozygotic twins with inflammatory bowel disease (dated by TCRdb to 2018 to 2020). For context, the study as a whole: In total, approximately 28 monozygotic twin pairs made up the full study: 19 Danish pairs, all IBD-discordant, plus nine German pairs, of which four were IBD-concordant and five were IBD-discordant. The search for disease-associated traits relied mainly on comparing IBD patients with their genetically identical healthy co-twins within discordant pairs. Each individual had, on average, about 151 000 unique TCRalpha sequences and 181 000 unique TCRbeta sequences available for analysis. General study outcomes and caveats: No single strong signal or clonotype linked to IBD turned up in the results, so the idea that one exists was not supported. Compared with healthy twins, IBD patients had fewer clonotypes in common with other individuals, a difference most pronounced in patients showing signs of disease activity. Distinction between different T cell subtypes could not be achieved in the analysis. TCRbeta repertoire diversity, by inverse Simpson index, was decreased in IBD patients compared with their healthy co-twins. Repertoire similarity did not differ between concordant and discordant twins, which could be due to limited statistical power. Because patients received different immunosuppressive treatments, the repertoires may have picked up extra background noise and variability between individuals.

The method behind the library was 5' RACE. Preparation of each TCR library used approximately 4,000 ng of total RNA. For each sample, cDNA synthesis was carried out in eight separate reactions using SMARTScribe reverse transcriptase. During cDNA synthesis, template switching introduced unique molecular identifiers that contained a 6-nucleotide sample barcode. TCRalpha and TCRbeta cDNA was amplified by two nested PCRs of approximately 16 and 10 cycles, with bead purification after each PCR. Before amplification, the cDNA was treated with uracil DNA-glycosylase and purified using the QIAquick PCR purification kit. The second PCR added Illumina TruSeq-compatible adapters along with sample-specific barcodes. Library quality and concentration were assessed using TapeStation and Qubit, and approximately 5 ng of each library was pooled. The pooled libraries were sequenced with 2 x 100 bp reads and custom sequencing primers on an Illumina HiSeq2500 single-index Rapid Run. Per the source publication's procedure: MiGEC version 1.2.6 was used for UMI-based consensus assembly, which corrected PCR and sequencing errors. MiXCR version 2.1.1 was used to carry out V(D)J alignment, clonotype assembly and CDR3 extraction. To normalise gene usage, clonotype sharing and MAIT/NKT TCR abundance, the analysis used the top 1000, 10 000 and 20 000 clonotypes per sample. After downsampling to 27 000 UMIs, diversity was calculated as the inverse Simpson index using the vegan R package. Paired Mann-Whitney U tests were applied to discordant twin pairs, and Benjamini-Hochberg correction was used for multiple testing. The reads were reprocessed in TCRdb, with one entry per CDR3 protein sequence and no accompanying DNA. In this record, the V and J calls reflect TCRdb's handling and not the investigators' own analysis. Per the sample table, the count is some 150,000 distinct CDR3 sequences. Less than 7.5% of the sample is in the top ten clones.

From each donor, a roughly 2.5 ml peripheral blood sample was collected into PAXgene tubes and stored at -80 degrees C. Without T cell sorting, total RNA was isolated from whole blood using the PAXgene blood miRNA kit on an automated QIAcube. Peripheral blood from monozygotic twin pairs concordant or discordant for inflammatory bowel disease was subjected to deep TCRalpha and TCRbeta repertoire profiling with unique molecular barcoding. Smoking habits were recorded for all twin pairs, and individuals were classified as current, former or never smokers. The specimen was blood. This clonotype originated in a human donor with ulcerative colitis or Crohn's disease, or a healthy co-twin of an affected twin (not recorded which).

The CDR3 region has the sequence CSARDGTSGKVELFF. This chain is built from TRBV20-1 and TRBJ2-2; no DNA is available, so the TRBD2 call from TCRdb remains unchecked. The germline V gene (reference sequence) sets CDR1 to DFQATT and CDR2 to SNEGSKA. From cysteine to phenylalanine, the CDR3 is 15 amino acids long. Only the protein is on record.